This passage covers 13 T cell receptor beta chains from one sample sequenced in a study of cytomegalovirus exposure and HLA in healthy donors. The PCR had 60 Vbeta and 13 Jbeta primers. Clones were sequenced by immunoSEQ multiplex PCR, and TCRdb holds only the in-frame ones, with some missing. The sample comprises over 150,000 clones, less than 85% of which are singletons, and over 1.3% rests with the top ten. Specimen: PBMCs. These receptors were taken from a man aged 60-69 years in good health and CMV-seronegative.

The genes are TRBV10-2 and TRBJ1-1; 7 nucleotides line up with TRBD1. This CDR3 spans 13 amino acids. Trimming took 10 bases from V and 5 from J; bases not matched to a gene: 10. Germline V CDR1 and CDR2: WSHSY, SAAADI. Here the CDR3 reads CATHDRVGTEAFF. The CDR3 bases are TGCGCCACCCACGACAGGGTGGGGACTGAAGCTTTCTTT.

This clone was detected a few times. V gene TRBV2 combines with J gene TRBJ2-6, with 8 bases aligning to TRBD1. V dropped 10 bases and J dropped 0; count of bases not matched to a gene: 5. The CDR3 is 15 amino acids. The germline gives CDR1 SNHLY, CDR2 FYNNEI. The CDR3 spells CAKGQGVSGANVLTF. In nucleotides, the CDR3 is TGTGCCAAAGGACAGGGTGTCTCTGGGGCCAACGTCCTGACTTTC.

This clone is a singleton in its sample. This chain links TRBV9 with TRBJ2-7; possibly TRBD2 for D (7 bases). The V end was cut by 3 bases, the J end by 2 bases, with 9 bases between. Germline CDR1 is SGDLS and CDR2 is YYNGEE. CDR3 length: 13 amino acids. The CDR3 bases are TGTGCCAGCAGCGGAGGGGGGGCCTACGAGCAGTACTTC. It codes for CASSGGGAYEQYF.

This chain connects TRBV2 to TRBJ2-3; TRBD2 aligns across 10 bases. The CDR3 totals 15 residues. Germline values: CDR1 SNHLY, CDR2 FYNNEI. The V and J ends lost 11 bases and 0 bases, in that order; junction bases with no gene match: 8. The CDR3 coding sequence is TGTGCCTGCCATACTAGCGGGGTTAGCACAGATACGCAGTATTTT. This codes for CACHTSGVSTDTQYF.

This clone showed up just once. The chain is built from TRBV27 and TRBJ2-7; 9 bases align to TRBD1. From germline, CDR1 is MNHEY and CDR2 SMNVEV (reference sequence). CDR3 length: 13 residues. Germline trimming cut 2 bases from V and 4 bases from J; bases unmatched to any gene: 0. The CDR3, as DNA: TGTGCCAGCAGTTTAGGGACAGGGTACGAGCAGTACTTC. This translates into CASSLGTGYEQYF.

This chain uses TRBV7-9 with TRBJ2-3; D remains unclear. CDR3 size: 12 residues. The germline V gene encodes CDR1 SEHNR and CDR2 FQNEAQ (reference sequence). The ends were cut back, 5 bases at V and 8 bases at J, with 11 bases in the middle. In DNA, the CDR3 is TGTGCCAGCAGCACCGAGACAAGTACGCAGTATTTT. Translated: CASSTETSTQYF.

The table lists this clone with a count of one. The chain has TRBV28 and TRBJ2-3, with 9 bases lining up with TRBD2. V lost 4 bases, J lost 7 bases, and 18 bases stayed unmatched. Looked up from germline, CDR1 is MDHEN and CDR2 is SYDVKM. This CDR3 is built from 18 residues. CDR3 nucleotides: TGTGCCAGCAGTTCCGAGGCGGGAGGGTTCCTAGCGGGGAATACGCAGTATTTT. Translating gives CASSSEAGGFLAGNTQYF.

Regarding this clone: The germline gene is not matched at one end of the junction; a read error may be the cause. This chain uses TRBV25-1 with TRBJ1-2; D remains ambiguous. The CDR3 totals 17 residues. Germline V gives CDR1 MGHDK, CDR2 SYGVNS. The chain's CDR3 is CASSEFFPDTLNYGCTF. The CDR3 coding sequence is TGTGCCAGCAGTGAATTTTTTCCCGATACCCTTAACTATGGCTGCACCTTC.

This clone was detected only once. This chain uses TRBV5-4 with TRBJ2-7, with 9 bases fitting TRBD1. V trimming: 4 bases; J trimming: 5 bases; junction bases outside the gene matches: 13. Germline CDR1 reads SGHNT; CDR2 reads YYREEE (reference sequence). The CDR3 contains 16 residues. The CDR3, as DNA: TGTGCCAGCAGCGAGTCTCCGGGACAGGGTTTCCACGAGCAGTACTTC. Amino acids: CASSESPGQGFHEQYF.

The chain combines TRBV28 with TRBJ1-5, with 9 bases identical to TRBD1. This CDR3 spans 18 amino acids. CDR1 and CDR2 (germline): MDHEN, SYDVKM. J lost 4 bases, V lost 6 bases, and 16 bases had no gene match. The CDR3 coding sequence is TGTGCCAGCAGCCCGCGAAAACACCGGGACAGGGTAAATCAGCCCCAGCATTTT. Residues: CASSPRKHRDRVNQPQHF. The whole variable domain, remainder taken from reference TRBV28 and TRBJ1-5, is DVKVTQSSRYLVKRTGEKVFLECVQDMDHENMFWYRQDPGLGLRLIYFSYDVKMKEKGDIPEGYSVSREKKERFSLILESASTNQTSMYLCASSPRKHRDRVNQPQHFGDGTRLSIL.

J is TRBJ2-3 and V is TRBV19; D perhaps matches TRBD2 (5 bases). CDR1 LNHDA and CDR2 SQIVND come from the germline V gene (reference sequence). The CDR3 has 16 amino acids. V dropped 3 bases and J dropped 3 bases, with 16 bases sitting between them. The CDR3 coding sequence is TGTGCCAGTAGTATTCCCGGGGAGACGGTGACAGATACGCAGTATTTT. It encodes CASSIPGETVTDTQYF.

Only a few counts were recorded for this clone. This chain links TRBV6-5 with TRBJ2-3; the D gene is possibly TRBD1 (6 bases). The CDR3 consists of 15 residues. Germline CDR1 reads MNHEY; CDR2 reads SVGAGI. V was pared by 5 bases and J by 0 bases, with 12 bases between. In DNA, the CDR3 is TGTGCCAGCAGTGTACAGGGTCAGAGCACAGATACGCAGTATTTT. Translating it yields CASSVQGQSTDTQYF.

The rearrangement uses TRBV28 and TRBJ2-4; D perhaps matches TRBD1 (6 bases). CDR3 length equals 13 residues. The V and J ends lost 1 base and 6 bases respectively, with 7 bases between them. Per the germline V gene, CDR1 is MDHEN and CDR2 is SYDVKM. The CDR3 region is CASSLSDRNIQYF. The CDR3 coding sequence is TGTGCCAGCAGTTTATCGGACAGAAACATTCAGTACTTC.